This TCR beta chain was retrieved from a study of blood T cell repertoires in COVID-19 (dated by TCRdb to between 2020 and 2021). With respect to the entire study: Collaborator samples came from the United States, Italy and Spain and covered acute and convalescent phases of COVID-19. The material from the prospective study consisted of cDNA or gDNA derived from T cells, B-cell-depleted T cells, or PBMCs. Deeply sampled blood TCRbeta repertoires from subjects exposed to, actively infected with, or recovered from COVID-19 were included in the dataset. A freely available public database, intended as a resource for researchers studying the immune response to SARS-CoV-2, is where the repertoires were released. The samples were drawn from the first 160 participants of the ongoing ImmuneRACE study and from 950 to 1,500 subjects provided by 6 global collaborators. Sample metadata almost always included a de-identified subject ID, COVID-19 status, age in years and sex. Where HLA class I and class II types were available, the types were taken from metadata supplied by the sample provider, not from assay-based typing. The investigation overall reported the following: How much clinical and demographic metadata was included differed by source and by participant, and the metadata was provided uncurated.

The CDR3 has 15 amino acids, counting the end cysteine and phenylalanine. Just the 45-base CDR3 DNA is kept, in frame starting at base 1. Trimming removed 3 bases from V and 7 bases from J; the gene matches leave 4 bases unexplained. For CDR1 and CDR2, the germline V gene lists SGHTS and YDEGEE. Participants in the prospective study were aged roughly 18 to 95 years, lived in about two dozen United States geographic areas, and enrolled through a virtual design. To assign participants to cohorts, the prospective study relied on clinical history that participants themselves reported in a screening survey and a study questionnaire. In the prospective study, whole blood, serum and a nasopharyngeal or oropharyngeal swab were collected from each participant by mobile phlebotomists. Participants in the prospective study had the option to provide additional blood draws and questionnaires over an approximately two-month period. Prospective study blood samples were shipped either frozen or at room temperature before DNA extraction.

On this clone: Its antigen is not yet known. It has no much larger one-base neighbor in the sample; base qualities were not kept.

TCRbeta CDR3 regions were amplified from genomic DNA by means of the immunoSEQ Assay, a bias-controlled multiplex PCR. Per the authors' processing: Nucleated cell counts per sample were estimated from amplification of reference gene primers within the assay. To quantify the absolute abundance of each unique TCRbeta CDR3 rearrangement, sequence reads were collapsed and filtered. For each sample, productive Simpson clonality was calculated as the square root of Simpson's diversity index across productive rearrangements. The source is immuneACCESS, and TCRdb retained only in-frame sequences with V and J called. Part of the clones is not carried over; for the studies checked, unresolved V genes explain less than half of this, and the remainder is unexplained. V and J calls and clone size come straight from that table; D and trimming were deduced from the DNA. This sample holds about 240,000 clones; approximately 86% were observed only once. The ten largest account for 2.5% to 3.5% of the sample.

The chain joins TRBV5-8 to TRBJ2-1; 13 central bases correspond to TRBD2. Sequencing used PBMCs or T cells enriched from blood (not recorded which). This sequence was found in a woman in her forties with acute COVID-19. The bases are TGTGCCAGCAGCTCCGGGACTAGCGGGACGAATGAGCAGTTCTTC. It specifies CASSSGTSGTNEQFF. Full variable domain (CDR3 extended with the reference TRBV5-8 and TRBJ2-1 proteins): EAGVTQSPTHLIKTRGQQATLRCSPISGHTSVYWYQQALGLGLQFLLWYDEGEERNRGNFPPRFSGRQFPNYSSELNVNALELEDSALYLCASSSGTSGTNEQFFGPGTRLTVL.